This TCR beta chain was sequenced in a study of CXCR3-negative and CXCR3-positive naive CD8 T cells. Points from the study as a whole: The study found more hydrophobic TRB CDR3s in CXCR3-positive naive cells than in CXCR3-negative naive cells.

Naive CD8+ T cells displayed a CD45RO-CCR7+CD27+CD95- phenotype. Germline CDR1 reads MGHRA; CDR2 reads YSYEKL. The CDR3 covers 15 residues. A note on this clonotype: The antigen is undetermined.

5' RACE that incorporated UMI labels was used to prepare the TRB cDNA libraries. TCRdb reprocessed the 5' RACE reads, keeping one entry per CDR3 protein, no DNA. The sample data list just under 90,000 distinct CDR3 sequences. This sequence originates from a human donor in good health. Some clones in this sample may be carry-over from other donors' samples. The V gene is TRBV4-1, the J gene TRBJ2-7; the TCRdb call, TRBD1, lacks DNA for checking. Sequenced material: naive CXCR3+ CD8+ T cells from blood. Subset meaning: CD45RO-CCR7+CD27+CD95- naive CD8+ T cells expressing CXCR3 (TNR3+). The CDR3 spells CASSQEDREGYEQYF.